The entry that follows covers one T cell receptor beta chain sequence. Original handling: The authors estimated nucleated cell counts from reference gene primer amplification. The protocol was immunoSEQ multiplex PCR, while the TCRdb copy is restricted to in-frame clones and leaves out a portion. Clone size and V and J calls were adopted from that table, with D and trimming inferred from the DNA. This table has roughly 170,000 clones, 84% appearing once. V was pared by 2 bases and J by 10 bases, with 9 bases of the junction left unmatched. The CDR3 totals 15 residues. CDR1 and CDR2 (germline): SGHDT, YYEEEE. This sample stems from a study of blood T cell repertoires in COVID-19. Study as a whole: Acute and convalescent COVID-19 samples came from the United States, Italy and Spain. The cDNA or gDNA used as material had been derived from T cells, B-cell-depleted T cells, or PBMCs.

The receptor comes from a human donor in a cohort sampled during active COVID-19. Sequenced material: peripheral blood. The chain carries TRBV5-6 and TRBJ1-6; 7 bases agree with TRBD1. CDR3 residues: CASSLKGAGSSPLHF. The CDR3 DNA is TGTGCCAGCAGCTTAAAGGGGGCAGGGTCCTCACCCCTCCACTTT.